Listed here is a single TCR beta chain. It has no known antigen specificity. The cohort consisted of 666 healthy bone marrow donors. All cohort members were sampled while nominally healthy, although unrecorded immune exposures were likely present. The donor tested CMV seronegative, placing the donor among the approximately 360 seronegative members of the cohort. A peripheral blood sample was collected from each donor, and TCR beta sequencing was performed on peripheral blood mononuclear cells. Genomic DNA extraction from the blood cell samples was performed with the Qiagen DNeasy Blood Extraction Kit. This sample is part of a study of cytomegalovirus exposure and HLA in healthy donors (dated by TCRdb to 2015 to 2018). Describing the broader study: An earlier analysis of a few hundred of the donors reported approximately 260 Gb of sequence data and 95 million to 130 million unique TCR beta sequences obtained from about 180 million T cells. Genome-wide SNP genotypes for about three fifths of the roughly 670 donors were used in a later genetic analysis, which treated that subset as a discovery cohort. Rather than drawing on any new phenotypic data, the later analysis identified candidate immune exposures from TCR beta sequences and the way those sequences occurred across donors. A later analysis re-analyzed previously published TCR beta repertoires from 500 to 700 donors and added high-resolution HLA genotyping to study TCR occurrence patterns. The study was designed to test whether signatures of past pathogen exposure could be identified by cataloging public T cell receptors. An early release covering 500 to 750 HLA-typed donors comprised 300 to 350 gigabases of sequencing data and 85 million or so unique TCR sequences. Donor age, sex, ethnicity and CMV serostatus were compiled alongside the repertoire data. The number of typed donors differed by locus: about 620-640 for A, B, C, DRB1 and DQB1; 500 to 550 for DQA1; 600 to 610 for DPA1; and 400 to 480 for DPB1. The study combined high-throughput TCR immunosequencing, statistical association of individual TCRs with disease status, and machine learning to predict cytomegalovirus infection status. Besides the first cohort of some 670 subjects, a separate validation cohort made up of over 95 different subjects was used. About five DR-DQ haplotypes were treated as single units for association and clustering because of strong linkage in the cohort. Every discovery cohort repertoire had been produced on one sequencing platform. Among the roughly 410 genotyped donors, about 83% belonged to the genetic ancestry cluster associated with self-reported Caucasian donors. Among a few hundred genotyped donors of the cohort, an average of about 240,000 unique TCR beta nucleotide sequences were sequenced per donor, around 18% of them non-productive. To decide whether each TCR beta V gene segment behaved as functional or pseudogenic, an earlier analysis of some 600 of the donors relied on high-throughput TCR beta sequencing. The T cell repertoires of under 700 subjects were profiled by immunosequencing and related to cytomegalovirus serostatus. Both class I and class II loci were covered by HLA typing, at four-digit resolution.

The full study reports these points: A later analysis reported that several top co-occurrence clusters appeared linked to parvovirus B19, influenza, CMV and Epstein-Barr virus. Some IMGT-functional V segments, including TRBV6-2 and TRBV6-3, could not be told apart with the 87-base-pair reads, so those segments were excluded. The classifier was reported to diagnose cytomegalovirus status with high specificity and sensitivity in both the original and validation cohorts. In vitro tests confirmed that a few of the cytomegalovirus-associated TCR beta chains recognize cytomegalovirus antigens. The authors suggested that the approach could potentially be extended to other disease states and immunological phenotypes. An association between a missense DCLRE1C variant and V-gene and J-gene trimming of TCR beta chains was found in a later genetic analysis and replicated in an independent cohort. An earlier analysis of 587 of the donors showed that most TCR beta V segments appeared in productive rearrangements either about 87% or about 30% of the time, which broadly matched IMGT annotations. Only TCR beta chains were sequenced in this cohort, and the absence of alpha or paired-chain data limited detectable features. Most TCR sequences were observed very rarely across donors, whereas some public TCRs were present in many individuals. A later analysis associated about 17,000 TCR beta sequences with specific HLA alleles at a false discovery rate of 0.05. Because counts were too low, seventeen rarely observed V segments, including chromosome 9 orphons, were excluded from the earlier analysis of 587 of the donors. A later analysis found that HLA-associated TCR beta chains were more clonally expanded and had lower generation probabilities than equally common non-associated chains. A later analysis found that TCR association rates varied across HLA loci, with DRB1 alleles showing the most associated TCRs and HLA-C alleles the fewest. The sequencing pipeline was judged likely to have produced a cluster of highly shared sequence variants as a technical artifact. In the study, some 160 TCR beta chains were listed as associated with cytomegalovirus. A further reported finding was that TCR beta sequences accurately predicted the HLA-A and HLA-B alleles for most subjects in the first cohort. HLA typing was unavailable for some donors at each locus, so association tests used only the typed subset. When HLA alleles, especially DR and DQ, strongly co-occurred, attributing TCR associations to individual alleles was difficult. For the cohort, immune exposure information was limited to CMV serostatus. Linkage disequilibrium might explain the correlated functional status among segregating V segments, but an unknown experimental factor could not be ruled out. In a later genetic analysis, fewer N-insertions in productive TCRs were reported among donors in an Asian-associated ancestry cluster than the approximately 670-donor mean. Sequencing depth was assumed to be roughly uniform across donors in the presence/absence analyses, though that assumption may not hold. In a later analysis, most CMV-associated TCR beta chains were found to appear HLA-restricted, with HLA associations seemingly driven largely by CMV exposure.

The CDR3, cysteine through phenylalanine, is 13 amino acids long. The entry retains the CDR3 DNA only, 39 bases that are in frame from base 1. CDR1 and CDR2, looked up from the germline V gene (reference sequence), are MNHEY and SMNVEV. At the junction V is shortened by 8 bases and J by 1 base, with 10 bases in between. The receptor library was made with the immunoSEQ multiplex PCR assay. For the multiplex PCR, a mixture combining 60 forward primers for TCR Vbeta segments and 13 reverse primers for TCR Jbeta segments was used. Amplification of the CDR3 region of rearranged TCR beta genes was performed with a multiplex PCR assay on genomic DNA. Amplified TCR beta libraries were sequenced as 87-base-pair reads on the Illumina HiSeq System. From the authors' description of their analysis: A later analysis tallied about 77 million unique TCR beta chains across the 660 or so repertoires, and approximately 9.9 million of those chains were shared by two or more donors. Raw reads were error-corrected and collapsed into unique sequences by a nearest-neighbor algorithm in which closely related sequences were merged to remove PCR and sequencing errors. V, D and J gene segments were assigned by aligning CDR3 sequences to IMGT reference sequences. For a sequence to be retained, a match of at least six nucleotides was required to both a V gene segment and a J gene segment. A rearrangement was called productive if the CDR3 had no stop codons and remained in frame with V and J, and every other rearrangement was called non-productive. Following IMGT convention, CDR3 was defined as the stretch from the second conserved V-encoded cysteine up to the conserved J-encoded phenylalanine. In an earlier analysis of 550 to 650 of the donors, sequences lacking an unambiguous match to a single V gene segment were excluded. An earlier analysis of 450 to 650 of the donors called V segments functional above 56.7% productive rearrangements and segregating when the between-donor standard deviation exceeded 5%. A statistical classification framework was developed to diagnose cytomegalovirus status using the catalog of TCR beta chain sequences. A later analysis assigned V and J genes by comparing TCR nucleotide sequences with IMGT/GENE-DB human TR gene sequences. The TCRdist pipeline was used in a later analysis to assign CDR3 sequences and most-parsimonious VDJ recombination scenarios. In a later analysis, each TCR beta chain was defined by its CDR3 amino acid sequence together with its V-gene family, and reads lacking a unique V-gene family were excluded. To address suspected cross-contamination and a sequencing artifact, a later analysis removed approximately 600 highly shared, low-generation-probability nucleotide sequences. In a later analysis, a clonal expansion index was calculated for each public chain from normalized within-repertoire ranks of inferred template counts. In a later analysis, generation probabilities were computed with a VDJ recombination model fitted to out-of-frame rearrangements, and the resulting probabilities were checked against IGoR. In a later analysis, hypergeometric tests were used to score TCR-TCR, TCR-HLA and TCR-CMV co-occurrence, with a repertoire-size bias correction applied to TCR pairs. In a later analysis, false discovery rates were estimated by permuting HLA or CMV assignments 20 times. In a later analysis, co-occurring TCRs were grouped using DBSCAN, and TCRdist sequence similarity was added for clustering within HLA-allele-positive subsets. For co-occurrence clustering, repertoires with fewer than 30,000 or more than 120,000 public chains were excluded, along with several repertoires with anomalous nucleotide sharing. In TCRdb, the immuneACCESS table is reduced to in-frame sequences with V and J assigned. These tables do not hold every clone; where another copy was compared, an unresolved V gene accounts for under half, and the others remain unexplained. D and trimming come from the DNA, and the V and J calls and clone size come from that table. The record for this sample contains 100,000 to 150,000 clones. Roughly 2% of the sample is taken by the ten largest.

This sequence uses TRBV27 and TRBJ2-3, and TRBD1 may be the D gene, going by 5 matching bases. The TCR sequence derives from a man aged 35-49 years in good health and CMV-seronegative. Sequencing was done on a sample of PBMCs. The DNA is TGTGCCAGCCGGATACAGGGCACAGATACGCAGTATTTT. Its translation is CASRIQGTDTQYF.